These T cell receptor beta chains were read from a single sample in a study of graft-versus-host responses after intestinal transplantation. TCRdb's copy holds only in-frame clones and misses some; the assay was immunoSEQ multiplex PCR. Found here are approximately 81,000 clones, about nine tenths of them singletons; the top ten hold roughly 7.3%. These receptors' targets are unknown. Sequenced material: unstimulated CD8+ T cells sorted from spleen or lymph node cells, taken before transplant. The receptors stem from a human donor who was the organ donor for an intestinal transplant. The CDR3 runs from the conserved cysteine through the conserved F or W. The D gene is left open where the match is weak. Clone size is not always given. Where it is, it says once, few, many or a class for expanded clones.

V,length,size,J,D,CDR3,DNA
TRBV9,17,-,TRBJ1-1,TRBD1,CASSTGTGGSRATEAFF,TGTGCCAGCAGCACAGGGACAGGGGGTAGTCGGGCCACTGAAGCTTTCTTT
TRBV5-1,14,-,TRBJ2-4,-,CASSLGGRIGIQYF,TGCGCCAGCAGCTTGGGTGGGAGAATTGGCATTCAGTACTTC
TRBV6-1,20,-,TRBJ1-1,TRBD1,CASSEWGTEPFRMTDTEAFF,TGTGCCAGCAGTGAGTGGGGGACAGAGCCCTTCCGGATGACGGACACTGAAGCTTTCTTT
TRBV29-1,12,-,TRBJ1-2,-,CSVATSFYGYTF,TGCAGCGTTGCAACCAGTTTCTATGGCTACACCTTC
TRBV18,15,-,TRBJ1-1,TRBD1,CASSPVDRANTEAFF,TGTGCCAGCTCACCAGTCGACAGGGCGAACACTGAAGCTTTCTTT
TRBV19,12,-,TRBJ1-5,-,CASRQGPQPQHF,TGTGCCAGTAGACAGGGCCCCCAGCCCCAGCATTTT
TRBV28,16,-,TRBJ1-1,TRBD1,CASSSRQTGWNTEAFF,TGTGCCAGCAGTTCACGACAGACAGGGTGGAACACTGAAGCTTTCTTT
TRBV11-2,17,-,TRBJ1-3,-,CASSSADTPGPGNTIYF,TGTGCCAGCAGCTCGGCCGACACCCCCGGGCCTGGAAACACCATATATTTT
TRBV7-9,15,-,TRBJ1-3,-,CASSPLFRAGNTIYF,TGTGCCAGCAGCCCCCTCTTTCGGGCCGGAAACACCATATATTTT
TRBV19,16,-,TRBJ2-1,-,CASIQGSTGSYNEQFF,TGTGCCAGTATTCAGGGGTCCACAGGTTCATACAATGAGCAGTTCTTC
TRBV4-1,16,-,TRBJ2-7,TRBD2,CASSLQGLALSYEQYF,TGCGCCAGCAGCCTCCAAGGACTAGCCCTCTCCTACGAGCAGTACTTC
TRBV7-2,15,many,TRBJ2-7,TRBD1,CASSFDRGRSYEQYF,TGTGCCAGCAGCTTCGACAGGGGAAGGTCCTACGAGCAGTACTTC
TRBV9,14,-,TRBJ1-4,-,CASSPAMQRGKLFF,TGTGCCAGCAGCCCCGCGATGCAACGGGGAAAACTGTTTTTT
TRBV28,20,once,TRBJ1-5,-,CASSLGGDRLLGRSNQPQHF,TGTGCCAGCAGTTTAGGTGGCGATAGGCTTTTAGGTCGTAGCAATCAGCCCCAGCATTTT
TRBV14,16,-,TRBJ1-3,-,CASSQDWRTTGNTIYF,TGTGCCAGCAGCCAAGATTGGAGGACCACTGGAAACACCATATATTTT
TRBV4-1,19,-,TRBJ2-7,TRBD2,CASSLRTSGGLASSYEQYF,TGCGCCAGCAGCCTTAGGACTAGCGGGGGGCTTGCTAGCTCCTACGAGCAGTACTTC
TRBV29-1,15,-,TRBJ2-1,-,CSVEDHSSSYNEQFF,TGCAGCGTTGAAGATCATAGTAGCTCCTACAATGAGCAGTTCTTC
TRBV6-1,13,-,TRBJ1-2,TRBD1,CASRGWTGYGYTF,TGTGCCAGCAGGGGGTGGACAGGCTATGGCTACACCTTC
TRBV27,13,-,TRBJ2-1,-,CASSPSLVNEQFF,TGTGCCAGCAGCCCTAGTCTGGTAAATGAGCAGTTCTTC
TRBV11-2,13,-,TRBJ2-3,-,CASSLDQPDTQYF,TGTGCCAGCAGCTTAGATCAGCCAGATACGCAGTATTTT
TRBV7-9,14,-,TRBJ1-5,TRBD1,CASSRGQGAQPQHF,TGTGCCAGCAGCCGAGGACAGGGGGCTCAGCCCCAGCATTTT
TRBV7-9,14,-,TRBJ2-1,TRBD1,CASSSPGTGNEQFF,TGTGCCAGCAGCTCCCCCGGGACAGGCAATGAGCAGTTCTTC
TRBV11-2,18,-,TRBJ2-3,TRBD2,CASSLEASGGAVTDTQYF,TGTGCCAGCAGCTTAGAGGCTAGCGGGGGGGCTGTGACAGATACGCAGTATTTT
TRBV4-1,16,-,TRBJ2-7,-,CASSQDLSGPYYEQYF,TGCGCCAGCAGCCAAGATCTATCGGGACCCTACTACGAGCAGTACTTC
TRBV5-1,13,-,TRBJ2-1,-,CASSLQWGREQFF,TGCGCCAGCAGCTTACAGTGGGGTAGGGAGCAGTTCTTC
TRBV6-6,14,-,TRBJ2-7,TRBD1,CASKPGQGVYEQYF,TGTGCCAGCAAGCCGGGACAGGGGGTATACGAGCAGTACTTC
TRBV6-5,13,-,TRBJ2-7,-,CASSSLLASEQYF,TGTGCCAGCAGTTCTTTACTAGCCAGCGAGCAGTACTTC
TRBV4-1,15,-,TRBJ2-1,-,CASSQDAGTINEQFF,TGCGCCAGCAGCCAAGATGCCGGGACGATCAATGAGCAGTTCTTC